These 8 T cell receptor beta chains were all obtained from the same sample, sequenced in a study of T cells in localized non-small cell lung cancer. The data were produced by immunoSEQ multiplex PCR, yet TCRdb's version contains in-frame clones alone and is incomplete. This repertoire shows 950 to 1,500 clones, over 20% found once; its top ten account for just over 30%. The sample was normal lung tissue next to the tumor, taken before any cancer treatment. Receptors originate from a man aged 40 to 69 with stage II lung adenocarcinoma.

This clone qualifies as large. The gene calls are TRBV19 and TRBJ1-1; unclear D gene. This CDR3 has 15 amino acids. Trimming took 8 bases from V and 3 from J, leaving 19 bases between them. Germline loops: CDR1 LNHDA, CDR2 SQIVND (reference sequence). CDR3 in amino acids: CASGEREGGYTEAFF. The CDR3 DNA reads TGTGCCAGTGGAGAAAGGGAAGGTGGGTACACTGAAGCTTTCTTT.

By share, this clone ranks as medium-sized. As DNA, the CDR3 is TGTGCCAGCAGTGGCGGACAGGATAATTCACCCCTCCACTTT. It yields the protein CASSGGQDNSPLHF. The V and J genes are TRBV6-8 and TRBJ1-6, with TRBD1 identical over 7 bases. Per the germline V gene, CDR1 is MNHGY and CDR2 is SAAAGT. There are 14 residues in the CDR3. J lost 5 bases, V lost 5 bases, and 3 bases had no gene match.

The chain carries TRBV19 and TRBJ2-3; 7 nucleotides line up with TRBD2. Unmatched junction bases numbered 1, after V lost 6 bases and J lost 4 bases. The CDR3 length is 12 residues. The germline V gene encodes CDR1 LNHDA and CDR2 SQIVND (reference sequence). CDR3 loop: CASSGGSDTQYF. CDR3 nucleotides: TGTGCCAGTAGCGGGGGGTCAGATACGCAGTATTTT.

Here the CDR3 reads CASSPRTPVTNQPQHF. In DNA, the CDR3 is TGTGCCAGCAGTCCCAGGACCCCTGTGACCAATCAGCCCCAGCATTTT. The chain employs TRBV6-8 and TRBJ1-5; no firm D call. The CDR3 runs 16 residues. Deletions cut 5 bases from V and 3 bases from J, with 17 bases between. CDR1 is MNHGY, CDR2 SAAAGT, per germline.

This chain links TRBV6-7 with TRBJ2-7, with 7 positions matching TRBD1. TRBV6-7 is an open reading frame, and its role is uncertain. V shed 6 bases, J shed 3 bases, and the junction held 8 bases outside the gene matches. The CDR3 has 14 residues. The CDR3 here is CASRAGTGDYEQYF. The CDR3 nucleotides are TGTGCCAGCAGAGCCGGAACAGGGGACTACGAGCAGTACTTC.

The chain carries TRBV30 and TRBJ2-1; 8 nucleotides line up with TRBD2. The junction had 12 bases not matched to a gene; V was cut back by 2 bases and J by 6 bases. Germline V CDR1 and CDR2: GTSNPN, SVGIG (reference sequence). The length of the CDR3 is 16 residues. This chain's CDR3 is CAWSPSARGEGNEQFF. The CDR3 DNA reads TGTGCCTGGAGTCCCTCGGCGCGGGGGGAGGGCAATGAGCAGTTCTTC.

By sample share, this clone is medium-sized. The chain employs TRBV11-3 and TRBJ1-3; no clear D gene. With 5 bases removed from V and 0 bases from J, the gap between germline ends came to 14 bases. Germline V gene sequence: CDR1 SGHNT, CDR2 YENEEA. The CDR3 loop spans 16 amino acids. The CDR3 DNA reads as TGTGCCAGCAGCCTCCTGACGGAGAACTCTGGAAACACCATATATTTT. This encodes CASSLLTENSGNTIYF.

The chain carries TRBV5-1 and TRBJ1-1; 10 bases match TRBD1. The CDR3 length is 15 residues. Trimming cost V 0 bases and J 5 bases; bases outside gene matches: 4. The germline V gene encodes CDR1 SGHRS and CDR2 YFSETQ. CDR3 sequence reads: CASSLGDRGTTEAFF. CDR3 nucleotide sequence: TGCGCCAGCAGCTTGGGGGACAGGGGAACGACTGAAGCTTTCTTT.